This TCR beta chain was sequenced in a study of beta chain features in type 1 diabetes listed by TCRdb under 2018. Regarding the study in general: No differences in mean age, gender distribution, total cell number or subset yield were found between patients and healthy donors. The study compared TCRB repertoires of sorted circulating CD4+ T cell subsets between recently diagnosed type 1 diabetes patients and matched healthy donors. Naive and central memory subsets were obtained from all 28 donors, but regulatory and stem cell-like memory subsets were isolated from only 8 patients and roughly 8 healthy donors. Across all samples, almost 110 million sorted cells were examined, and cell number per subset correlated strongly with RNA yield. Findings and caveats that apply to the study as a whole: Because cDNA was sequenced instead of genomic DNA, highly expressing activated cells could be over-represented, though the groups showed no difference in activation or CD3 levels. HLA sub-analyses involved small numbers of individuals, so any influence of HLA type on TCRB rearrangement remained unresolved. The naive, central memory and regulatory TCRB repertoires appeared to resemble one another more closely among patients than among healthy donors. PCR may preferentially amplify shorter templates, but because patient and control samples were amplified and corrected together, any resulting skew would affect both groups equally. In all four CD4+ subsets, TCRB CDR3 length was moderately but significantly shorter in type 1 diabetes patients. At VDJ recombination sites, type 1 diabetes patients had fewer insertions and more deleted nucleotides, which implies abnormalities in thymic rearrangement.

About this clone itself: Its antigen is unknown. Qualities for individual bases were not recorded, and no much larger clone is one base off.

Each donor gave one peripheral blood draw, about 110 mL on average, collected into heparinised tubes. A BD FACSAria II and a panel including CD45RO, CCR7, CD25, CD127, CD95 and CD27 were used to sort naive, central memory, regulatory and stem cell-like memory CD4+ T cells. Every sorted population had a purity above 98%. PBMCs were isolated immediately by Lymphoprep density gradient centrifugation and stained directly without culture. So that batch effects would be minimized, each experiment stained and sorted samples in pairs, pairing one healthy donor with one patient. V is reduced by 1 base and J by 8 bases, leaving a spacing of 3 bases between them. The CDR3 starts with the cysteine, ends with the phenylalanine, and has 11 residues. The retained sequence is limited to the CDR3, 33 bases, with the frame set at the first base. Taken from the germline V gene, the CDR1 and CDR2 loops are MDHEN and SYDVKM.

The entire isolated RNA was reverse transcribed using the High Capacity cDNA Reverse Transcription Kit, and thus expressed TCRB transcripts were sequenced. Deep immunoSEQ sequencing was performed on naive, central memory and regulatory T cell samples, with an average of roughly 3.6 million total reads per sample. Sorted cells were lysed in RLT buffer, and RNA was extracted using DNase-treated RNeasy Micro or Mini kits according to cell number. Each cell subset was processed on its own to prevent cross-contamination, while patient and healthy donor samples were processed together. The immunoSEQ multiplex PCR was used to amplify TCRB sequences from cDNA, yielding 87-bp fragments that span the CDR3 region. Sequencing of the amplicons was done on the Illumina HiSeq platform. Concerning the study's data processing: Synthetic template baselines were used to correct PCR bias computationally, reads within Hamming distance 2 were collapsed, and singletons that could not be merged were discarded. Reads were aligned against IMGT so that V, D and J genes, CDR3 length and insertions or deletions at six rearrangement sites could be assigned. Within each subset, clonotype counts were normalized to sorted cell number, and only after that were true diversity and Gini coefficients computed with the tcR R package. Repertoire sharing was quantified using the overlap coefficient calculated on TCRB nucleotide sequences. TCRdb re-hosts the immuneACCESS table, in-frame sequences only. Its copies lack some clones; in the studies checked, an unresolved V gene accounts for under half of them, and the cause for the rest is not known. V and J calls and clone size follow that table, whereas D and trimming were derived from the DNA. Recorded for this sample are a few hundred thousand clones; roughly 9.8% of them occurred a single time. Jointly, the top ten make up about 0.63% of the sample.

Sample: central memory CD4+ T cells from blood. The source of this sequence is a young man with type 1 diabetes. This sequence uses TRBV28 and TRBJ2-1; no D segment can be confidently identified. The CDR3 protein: CASSLFDEQFF. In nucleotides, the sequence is TGTGCCAGCAGTTTATTCGATGAGCAGTTCTTC.